This T cell receptor beta chain was retrieved from a study of cytomegalovirus exposure and HLA in healthy donors. The PCR had 60 Vbeta and 13 Jbeta primers. Sequencing was performed with immunoSEQ multiplex PCR; in TCRdb, only in-frame clones are kept and a portion is missing. This table holds 150,000 to 200,000 clones, approximately 83% found once. Findings of the study overall: It was reported in a later analysis that an Asian-associated ancestry cluster showed fewer N-insertions than the approximately 670-donor mean. Generally TCR sequences proved uncommon, though certain public TCRs appeared in numerous donors. Sequencing likely produced, as an artifact, a cluster of highly shared sequence variants.

A remark on this clone: Its matching antigen is unknown.

Germline values: CDR1 MNHEY, CDR2 SVGAGI. The CDR3 is 16 residues long. V was clipped by 2 bases and J by 1 base; unmatched bases: 4. This chain connects TRBV6-5 to TRBJ2-4, with 8 bases identical to TRBD2. Sample: PBMCs. The clonotype was recovered from a young man in good health and CMV-seropositive. The CDR3 DNA reads as TGTGCCAGCAGTTACGGCGGGGGGAGGGCCAAAAACATTCAGTACTTC. It is translated as CASSYGGGRAKNIQYF.